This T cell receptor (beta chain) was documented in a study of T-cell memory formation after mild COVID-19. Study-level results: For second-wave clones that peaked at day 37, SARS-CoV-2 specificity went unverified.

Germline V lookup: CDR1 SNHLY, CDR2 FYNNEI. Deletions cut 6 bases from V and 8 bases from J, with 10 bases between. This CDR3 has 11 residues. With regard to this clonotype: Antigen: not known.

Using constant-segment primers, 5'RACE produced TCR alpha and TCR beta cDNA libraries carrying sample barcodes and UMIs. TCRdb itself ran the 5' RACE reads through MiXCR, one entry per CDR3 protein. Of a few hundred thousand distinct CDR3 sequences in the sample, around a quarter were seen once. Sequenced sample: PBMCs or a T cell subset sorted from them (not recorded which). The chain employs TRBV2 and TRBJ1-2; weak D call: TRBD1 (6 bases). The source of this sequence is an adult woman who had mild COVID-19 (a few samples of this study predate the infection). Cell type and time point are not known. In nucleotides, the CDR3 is TGTGCCAGCAGGGACAGAAGAGGCTACACCTTC. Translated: CASRDRRGYTF. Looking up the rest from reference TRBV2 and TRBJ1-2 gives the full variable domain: EPEVTQTPSHQVTQMGQEVILRCVPISNHLYFYWYRQILGQKVEFLVSFYNNEISEKSEIFDDQFSVERPDGSNFTLKIRSTKLEDSAMYFCASRDRRGYTFGSGTRLTVV.